This T cell receptor (beta chain) was found in a study of blood T cell repertoires in COVID-19. Study overall: Specimens from acute and convalescent COVID-19 originated in the United States, Italy and Spain. Nucleic acid was either cDNA or gDNA, and it came from T cells, B-cell-depleted T cells, or PBMCs.

J lost 7 bases, V lost 5 bases, and 4 bases had no gene match. Germline assignment: CDR1 MDHEN and CDR2 SYDVKM. CDR3 length equals 14 residues. Per the authors' pipeline: Amplifying reference gene primers gave estimates of nucleated cell counts. Libraries were prepared by immunoSEQ multiplex PCR; TCRdb keeps only in-frame clonotypes and omits some of them. Clone size and V and J calls were adopted from that table, with D and trimming inferred from the DNA. The data show fewer than 85,000 clones, around 90% seen once. This clonotype was obtained from a woman between 50 and 59 years old in a cohort sampled during active COVID-19. The chain joins TRBV28 to TRBJ1-6; 8 bases are a match to TRBD1. Sequences were obtained from peripheral blood. The CDR3 here is CASSPGQGNSPLHF. CDR3 coding DNA: TGTGCCAGCAGTCCCGGACAGGGAAATTCACCCCTCCACTTT.